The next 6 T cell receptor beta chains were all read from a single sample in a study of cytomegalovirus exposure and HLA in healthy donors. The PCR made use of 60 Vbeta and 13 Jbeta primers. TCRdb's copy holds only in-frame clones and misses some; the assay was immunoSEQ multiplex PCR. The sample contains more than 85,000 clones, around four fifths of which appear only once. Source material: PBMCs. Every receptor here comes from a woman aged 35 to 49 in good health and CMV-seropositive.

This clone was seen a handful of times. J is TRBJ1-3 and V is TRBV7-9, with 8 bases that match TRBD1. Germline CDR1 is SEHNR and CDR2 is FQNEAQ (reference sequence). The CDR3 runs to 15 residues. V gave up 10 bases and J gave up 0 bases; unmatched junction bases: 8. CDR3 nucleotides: TGTGCCATCAAACAGGGGGTGAACTCTGGAAACACCATATATTTT. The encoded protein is CAIKQGVNSGNTIYF.

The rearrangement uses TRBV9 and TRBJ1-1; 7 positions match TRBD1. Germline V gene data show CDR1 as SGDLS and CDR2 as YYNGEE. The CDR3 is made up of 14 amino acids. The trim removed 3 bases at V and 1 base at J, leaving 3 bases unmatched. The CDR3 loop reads CASSATGTNTEAFF. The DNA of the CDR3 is TGTGCCAGCAGCGCGACAGGGACGAACACTGAAGCTTTCTTT.

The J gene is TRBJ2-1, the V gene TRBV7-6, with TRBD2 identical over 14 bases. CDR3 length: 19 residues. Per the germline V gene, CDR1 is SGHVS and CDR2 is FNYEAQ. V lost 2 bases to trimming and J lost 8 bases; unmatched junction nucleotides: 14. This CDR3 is CASSLSSGTSGSMGDEQFF. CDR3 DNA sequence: TGTGCCAGCAGCTTATCGTCCGGGACTAGCGGGAGCATGGGCGATGAGCAGTTCTTC.

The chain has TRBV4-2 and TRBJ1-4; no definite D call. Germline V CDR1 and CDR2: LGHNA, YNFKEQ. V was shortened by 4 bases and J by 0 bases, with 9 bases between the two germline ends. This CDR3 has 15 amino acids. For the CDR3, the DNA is TGTGCCAGCAGCCGGGAGGGTTCAACTAATGAAAAACTGTTTTTT. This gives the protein CASSREGSTNEKLFF.

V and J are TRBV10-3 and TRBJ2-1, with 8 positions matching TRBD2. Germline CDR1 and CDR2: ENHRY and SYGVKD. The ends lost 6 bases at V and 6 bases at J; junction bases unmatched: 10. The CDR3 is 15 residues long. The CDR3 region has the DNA TGTGCCATCAGAGCTCCGGGACTAGGGATCAATGAGCAGTTCTTC. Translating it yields CAIRAPGLGINEQFF.

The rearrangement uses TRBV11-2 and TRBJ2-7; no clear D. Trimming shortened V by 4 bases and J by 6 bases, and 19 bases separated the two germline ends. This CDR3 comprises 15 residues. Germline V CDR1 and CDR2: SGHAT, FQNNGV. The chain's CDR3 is CASSYNGYRGSEQYF. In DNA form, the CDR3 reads TGTGCCAGCAGCTACAACGGGTATCGAGGTTCCGAGCAGTACTTC.